Listed below are T cell receptor beta chains from one sample, sequenced in a study of T cell responses to AZD1222 COVID-19 vaccine. Assay: immunoSEQ multiplex PCR; the TCRdb copy retains only in-frame clones and omits some. In the table there are 100,000 to 120,000 clones, more than 75% of which are singletons. The input for sequencing was peripheral blood, taken on day 0 of AZD1222 vaccination. These receptors all stem from an adult in good health. The CDR3 runs from the conserved cysteine through the conserved F or W. A D gene is named only where the DNA matches it firmly. Only some rows state a clone size, as once, few, many or a class for expanded clones.

>TRBV4-1|TRBJ2-3|few|TRBD2
CASSQERLAGSTQYF
>TRBV5-1|TRBJ1-1|.|.
CASSPQDPSTEAFF
>TRBV4-3|TRBJ1-4|.|TRBD1
CASSQGPGQRNEKLFF
>TRBV7-9|TRBJ1-2|.|.
CASSSPPVYGYTF
>TRBV5-1|TRBJ1-1|few|.
CASSFGTAGNTEAFF
>TRBV2|TRBJ1-6|.|TRBD1
CASSERGTGGYNSPLHF
>TRBV14|TRBJ2-5|once|.
CASSQDRGSETQYF
>TRBV24-1|TRBJ1-5|few|.
CATSDPDSYSNQPQHF
>TRBV7-9|TRBJ1-2|.|.
CASSPALRAYGYTF
>TRBV7-2|TRBJ1-3|once|TRBD1
CASSSTGETSNTIYF
>TRBV3-1/TRBV3-2|TRBJ2-5|.|TRBD2
CASSHRGRGGGARLAETQYF
>TRBV7-2|TRBJ1-2|.|TRBD1
CASSTNRGWEGYTF
>TRBV1|TRBJ1-1|.|.
CTSSQEGDRERATEAFF
>TRBV4-1|TRBJ1-5|.|.
CASSQASGNQPQHF
>TRBV1|TRBJ1-2|.|.
CTSSQKTNRTAGYTF
>TRBV5-6|TRBJ1-2|.|TRBD1
CASLGTGGLHGVDGYTF
>TRBV19|TRBJ2-5|.|TRBD1
CASSLGQGQETQYF
>TRBV27|TRBJ2-7|.|TRBD1
CASRSPDRGDYEQYF
>TRBV6-5|TRBJ1-4|.|.
CATQSLGGREKLFF
>TRBV30|TRBJ1-5|once|TRBD1
CAFKTGGNRNQPQHF
>TRBV11-2|TRBJ1-2|.|TRBD1
CASSGGQYGYTF
>TRBV18|TRBJ2-3|.|.
CASSNPRISTDTQYF
>TRBV6-2/TRBV6-3|TRBJ2-7|few|TRBD1
CASSSYGQGVHEQYF
>TRBV6-5|TRBJ1-6|few|.
CASRDGEIHNSPLHF
>TRBV28|TRBJ1-5|few|TRBD1
CASSSGGSGNQPQHF
>TRBV6-2/TRBV6-3|TRBJ1-2|.|TRBD1
CASSYFSQGPNGYTF
>TRBV18|TRBJ2-7|.|.
CASSPPNQRTLSSYEQYF
>TRBV24-1|TRBJ2-7|.|.
CATSEFRGATYEQYF
>TRBV5-5|TRBJ1-3|.|.
CASSRGGTGNTIYF
>TRBV7-9|TRBJ1-5|.|.
CASSPRAGNQPQHF
>TRBV18|TRBJ1-1|.|TRBD1
CASSPPNRGENTEAFF
>TRBV3-1/TRBV3-2|TRBJ2-7|.|.
CASSQLDSYEQYF
>TRBV6-2/TRBV6-3|TRBJ1-2|.|.
CASSAHHDQGYTF
>TRBV24-1|TRBJ2-3|.|.
CATSDAGTVGTDTQYF